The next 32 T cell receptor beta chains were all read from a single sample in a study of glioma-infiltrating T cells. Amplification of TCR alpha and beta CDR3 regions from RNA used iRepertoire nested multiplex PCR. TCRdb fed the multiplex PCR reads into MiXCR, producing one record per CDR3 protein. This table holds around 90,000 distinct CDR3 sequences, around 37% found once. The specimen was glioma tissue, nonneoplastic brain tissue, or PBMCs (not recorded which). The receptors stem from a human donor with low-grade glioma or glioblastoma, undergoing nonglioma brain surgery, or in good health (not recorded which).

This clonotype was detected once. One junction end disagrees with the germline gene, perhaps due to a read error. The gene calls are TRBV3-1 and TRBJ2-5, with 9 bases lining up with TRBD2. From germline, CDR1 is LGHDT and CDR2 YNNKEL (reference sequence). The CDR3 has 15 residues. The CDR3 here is CARSQGGLAQETQYF. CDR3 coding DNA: TGTGCCAGAAGCCAAGGGGGACTAGCTCAAGAGACACAGTACTTC.

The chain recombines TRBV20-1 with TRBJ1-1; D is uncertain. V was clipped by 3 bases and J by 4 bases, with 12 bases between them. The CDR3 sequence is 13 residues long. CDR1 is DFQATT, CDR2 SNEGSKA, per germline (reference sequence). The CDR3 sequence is CSARGRVSTEAFF. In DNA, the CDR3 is TGCAGTGCTAGGGGGAGAGTTAGCACTGAAGCTTTCTTT.

The CDR3 sequence is CASSLGRTGYEQYF. For the CDR3, the DNA is TGCGCCAGCAGCTTAGGGCGGACAGGCTACGAGCAGTACTTC. V usage is TRBV4-3 and J usage is TRBJ2-7; 7 bases map to TRBD1. Germline V lookup: CDR1 LGHNA, CDR2 YSLEER. V lost 5 bases, J lost 3 bases, and 7 bases stayed unmatched. The CDR3 sequence is 14 residues long.

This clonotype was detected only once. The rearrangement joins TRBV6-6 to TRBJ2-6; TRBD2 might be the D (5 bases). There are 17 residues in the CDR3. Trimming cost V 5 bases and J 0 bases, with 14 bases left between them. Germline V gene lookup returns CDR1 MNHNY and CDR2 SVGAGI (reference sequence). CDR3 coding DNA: TGTGCCAGCAGTCCTATAGGGAGTACCTCTGGGGCCAACGTCCTGACTTTC. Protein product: CASSPIGSTSGANVLTF.

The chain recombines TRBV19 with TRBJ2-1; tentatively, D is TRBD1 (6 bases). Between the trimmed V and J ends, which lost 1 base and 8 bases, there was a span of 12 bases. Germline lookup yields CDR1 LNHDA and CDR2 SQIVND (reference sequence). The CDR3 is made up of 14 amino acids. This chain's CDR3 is CASSIGSGAYEQFF. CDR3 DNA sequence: TGTGCCAGTAGTATAGGTTCAGGGGCCTATGAGCAGTTCTTC. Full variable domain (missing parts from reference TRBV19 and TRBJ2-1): DGGITQSPKYLFRKEGQNVTLSCEQNLNHDAMYWYRQDPGQGLRLIYYSQIVNDFQKGDIAEGYSVSREKKESFPLTVTSAQKNPTAFYLCASSIGSGAYEQFFGPGTRLTVL.

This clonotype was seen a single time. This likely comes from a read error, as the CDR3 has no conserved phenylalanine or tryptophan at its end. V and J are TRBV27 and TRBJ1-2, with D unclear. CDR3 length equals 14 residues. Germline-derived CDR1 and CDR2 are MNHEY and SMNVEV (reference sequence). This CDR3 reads CASCLDGQTEGYTS. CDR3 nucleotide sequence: TGTGCCAGCTGTTTAGATGGGCAGACTGAGGGCTACACCTCC.

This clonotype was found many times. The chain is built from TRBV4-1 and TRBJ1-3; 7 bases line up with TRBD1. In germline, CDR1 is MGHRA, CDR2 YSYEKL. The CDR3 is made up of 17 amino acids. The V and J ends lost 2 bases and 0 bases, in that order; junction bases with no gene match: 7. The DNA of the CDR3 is TGCGCCAGCAGCCAACACCGGGACAGCAGCTCTGGAAACACCATATATTTT. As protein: CASSQHRDSSSGNTIYF.

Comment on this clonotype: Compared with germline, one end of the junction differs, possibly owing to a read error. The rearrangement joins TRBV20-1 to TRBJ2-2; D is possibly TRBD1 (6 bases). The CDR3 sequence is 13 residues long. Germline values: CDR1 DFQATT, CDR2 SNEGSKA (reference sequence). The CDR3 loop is CSTRDQGNGELFF. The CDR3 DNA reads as TGCAGTACTAGAGATCAGGGGAACGGGGAGCTGTTTTTT.

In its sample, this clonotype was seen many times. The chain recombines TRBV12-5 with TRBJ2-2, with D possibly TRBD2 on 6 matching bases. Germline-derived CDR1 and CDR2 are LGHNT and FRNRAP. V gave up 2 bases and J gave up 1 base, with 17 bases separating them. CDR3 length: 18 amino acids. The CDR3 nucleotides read TGTGCTAGTGGTTTGAATATGGCCCGGGAGAGGAACACCGGGGAGCTGTTTTTT. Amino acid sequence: CASGLNMARERNTGELFF. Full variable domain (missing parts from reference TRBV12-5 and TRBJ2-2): DARVTQTPRHKVTEMGQEVTMRCQPILGHNTVFWYRQTMMQGLELLAYFRNRAPLDDSGMPKDRFSAEMPDATLATLKIQPSEPRDSAVYFCASGLNMARERNTGELFFGEGSRLTVL.

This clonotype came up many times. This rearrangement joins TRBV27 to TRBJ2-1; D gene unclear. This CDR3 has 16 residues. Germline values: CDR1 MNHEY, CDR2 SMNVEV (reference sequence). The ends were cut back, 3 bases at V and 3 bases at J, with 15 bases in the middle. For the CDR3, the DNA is TGTGCCAGCAGTTTCCTTCCGGGTTCGGGCTACAATGAGCAGTTCTTC. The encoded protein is CASSFLPGSGYNEQFF.

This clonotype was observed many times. The CDR3: CSARIVGSEQYF. CDR3 DNA: TGCAGTGCCCGTATCGTCGGCTCCGAGCAGTACTTC. This rearrangement joins TRBV20-1 to TRBJ2-7, with D uncertain. This CDR3 spans 12 amino acids. V lost 6 bases, J lost 6 bases, and 15 bases lay in between. Germline CDR1 and CDR2: DFQATT and SNEGSKA (reference sequence).

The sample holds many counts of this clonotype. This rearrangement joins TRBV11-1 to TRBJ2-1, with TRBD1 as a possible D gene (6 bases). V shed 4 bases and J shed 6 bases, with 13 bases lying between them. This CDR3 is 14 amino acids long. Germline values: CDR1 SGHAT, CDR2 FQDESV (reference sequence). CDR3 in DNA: TGTGCCAGCAGCTCGAGAGACAGGTCCAATGAGCAGTTCTTC. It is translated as CASSSRDRSNEQFF. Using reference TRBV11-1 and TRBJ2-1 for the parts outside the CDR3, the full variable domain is EAEVAQSPRYKITEKSQAVAFWCDPISGHATLYWYRQILGQGPELLVQFQDESVVDDSQLPKDRFSAERLKGVDSTLKIQPAELGDSAMYLCASSSRDRSNEQFFGPGTRLTVL.

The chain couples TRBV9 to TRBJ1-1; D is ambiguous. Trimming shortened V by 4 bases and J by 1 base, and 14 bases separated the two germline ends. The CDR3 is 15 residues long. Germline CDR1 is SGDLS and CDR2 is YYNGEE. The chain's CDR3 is CASSLAGGSNTEAFF. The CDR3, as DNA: TGTGCCAGCAGCTTAGCGGGAGGTTCGAACACTGAAGCTTTCTTT.

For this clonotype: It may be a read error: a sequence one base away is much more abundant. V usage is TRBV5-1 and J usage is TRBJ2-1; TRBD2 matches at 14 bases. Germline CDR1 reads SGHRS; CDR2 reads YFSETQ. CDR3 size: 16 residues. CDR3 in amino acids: CASSGTGTSGSGEQSF. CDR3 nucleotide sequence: TGCGCCAGCAGCGGAACCGGGACTAGCGGGAGTGGTGAGCAGTCCTTC. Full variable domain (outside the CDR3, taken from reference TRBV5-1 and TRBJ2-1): KAGVTQTPRYLIKTRGQQVTLSCSPISGHRSVSWYQQTPGQGLQFLFEYFSETQRNKGNFPGRFSGRQFSNSRSEMNVSTLELGDSALYLCASSGTGTSGSGEQSFGPGTRLTVL.

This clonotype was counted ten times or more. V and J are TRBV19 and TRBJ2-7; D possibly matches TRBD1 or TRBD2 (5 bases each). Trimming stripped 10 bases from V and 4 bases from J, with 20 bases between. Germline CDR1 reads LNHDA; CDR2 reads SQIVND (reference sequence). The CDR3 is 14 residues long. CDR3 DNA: TGTGCCACCCCGAGGGGTCAACTGGTTTACGAGCAGTACTTC. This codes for CATPRGQLVYEQYF. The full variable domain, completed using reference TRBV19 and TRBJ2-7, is DGGITQSPKYLFRKEGQNVTLSCEQNLNHDAMYWYRQDPGQGLRLIYYSQIVNDFQKGDIAEGYSVSREKKESFPLTVTSAQKNPTAFYLCATPRGQLVYEQYFGPGTRLTVT.

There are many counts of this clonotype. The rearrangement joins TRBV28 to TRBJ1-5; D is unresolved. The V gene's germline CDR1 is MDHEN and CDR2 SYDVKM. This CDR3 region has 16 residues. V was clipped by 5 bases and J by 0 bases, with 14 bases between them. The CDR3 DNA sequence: TGTGCCAGCAGTCCCTCCGAACTTTATAGCAATCAGCCCCAGCATTTT. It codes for CASSPSELYSNQPQHF.

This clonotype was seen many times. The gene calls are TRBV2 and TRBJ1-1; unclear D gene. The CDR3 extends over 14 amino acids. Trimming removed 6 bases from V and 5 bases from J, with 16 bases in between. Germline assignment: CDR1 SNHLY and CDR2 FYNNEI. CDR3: CASSPTGSSTEAFF. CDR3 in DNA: TGTGCCAGCAGCCCCACGGGATCTAGTACTGAAGCTTTCTTT.

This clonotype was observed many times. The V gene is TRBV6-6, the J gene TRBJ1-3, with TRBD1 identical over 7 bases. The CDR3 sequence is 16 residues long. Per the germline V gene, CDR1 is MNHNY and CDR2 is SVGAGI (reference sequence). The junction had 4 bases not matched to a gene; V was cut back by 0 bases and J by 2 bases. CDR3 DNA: TGTGCCAGCAGTTACTCTCAGGGGGAGGCTGGAAACACCATATATTTT. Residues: CASSYSQGEAGNTIYF.

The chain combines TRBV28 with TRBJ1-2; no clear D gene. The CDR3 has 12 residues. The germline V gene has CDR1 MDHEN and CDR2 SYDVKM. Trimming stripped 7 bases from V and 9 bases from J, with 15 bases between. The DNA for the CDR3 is TGTGCCAGCACCCTCACCGGGTATTGCTACACCTTC. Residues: CASTLTGYCYTF.

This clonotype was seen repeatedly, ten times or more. CDR3: CASTLREGRDNEQFF. The CDR3 region has the DNA TGTGCCAGCACCTTGCGGGAGGGCCGCGACAATGAGCAGTTCTTC. The rearrangement joins TRBV2 to TRBJ2-1; TRBD2 agrees at 9 bases. V trimming: 7 bases; J trimming: 5 bases; junction bases outside the gene matches: 9. The CDR3 is 15 amino acids. Germline CDR1 is SNHLY and CDR2 is FYNNEI.

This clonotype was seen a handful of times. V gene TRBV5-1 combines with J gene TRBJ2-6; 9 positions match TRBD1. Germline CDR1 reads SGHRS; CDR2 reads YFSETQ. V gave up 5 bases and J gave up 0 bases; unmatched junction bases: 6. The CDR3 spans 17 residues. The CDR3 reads CASRNGQGLSGANVLTF. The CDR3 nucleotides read TGCGCCAGCAGGAATGGACAGGGGCTCTCTGGGGCCAACGTCCTGACTTTC.

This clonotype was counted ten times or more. For the CDR3, the DNA is TGTGCCAGTAGTCCCCAGGTCGCGACTGAAGCTTTCTTT. This codes for CASSPQVATEAFF. This chain links TRBV19 with TRBJ1-1; D is undetermined. Trimming removed 5 bases at V and 5 bases at J, with 12 bases between. This CDR3 contains 13 residues. Germline V CDR1 and CDR2: LNHDA, SQIVND (reference sequence).

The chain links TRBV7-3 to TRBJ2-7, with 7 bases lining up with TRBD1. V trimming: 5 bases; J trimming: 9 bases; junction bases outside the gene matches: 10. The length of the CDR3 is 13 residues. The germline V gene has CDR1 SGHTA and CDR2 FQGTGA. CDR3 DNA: TGTGCCAGCAGCCATACAGGGGACAGCGGGCAGTACTTC. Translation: CASSHTGDSGQYF.

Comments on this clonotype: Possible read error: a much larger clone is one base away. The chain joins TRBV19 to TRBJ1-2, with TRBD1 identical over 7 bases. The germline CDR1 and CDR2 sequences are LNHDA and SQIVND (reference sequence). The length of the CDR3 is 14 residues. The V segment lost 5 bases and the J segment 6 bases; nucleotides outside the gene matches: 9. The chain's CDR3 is CASSSWGQRDGYTF. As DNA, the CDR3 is TGTGCCAGTAGTTCTTGGGGACAGAGAGATGGCTACACCTTC.

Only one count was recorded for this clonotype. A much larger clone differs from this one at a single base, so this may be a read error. CDR3 loop: CASSPNWGGTGTQYF. DNA of the CDR3: TGTGCCAGCTCACCAAACTGGGGCGGGACAGGTACGCAGTATTTT. The chain combines TRBV18 with TRBJ2-3; 8 nucleotides agree with TRBD1. CDR3 length: 15 residues. Germline-derived CDR1 and CDR2 are KGHSH and LQKENI.

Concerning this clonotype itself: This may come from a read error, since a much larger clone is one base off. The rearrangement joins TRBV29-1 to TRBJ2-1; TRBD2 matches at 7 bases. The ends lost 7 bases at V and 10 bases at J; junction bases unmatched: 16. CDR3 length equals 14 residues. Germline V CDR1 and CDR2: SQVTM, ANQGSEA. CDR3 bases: TGCAGCGGTGAGCCGGGGGGATGGAGGAGCGAGCAGTTCTTC. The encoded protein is CSGEPGGWRSEQFF.

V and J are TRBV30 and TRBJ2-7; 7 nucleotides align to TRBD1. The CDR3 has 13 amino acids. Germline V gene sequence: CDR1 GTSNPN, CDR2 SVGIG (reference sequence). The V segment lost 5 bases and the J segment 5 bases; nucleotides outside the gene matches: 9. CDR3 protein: CAWATGPGHEQYF. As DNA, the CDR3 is TGTGCCTGGGCGACAGGGCCGGGGCACGAGCAGTACTTC.

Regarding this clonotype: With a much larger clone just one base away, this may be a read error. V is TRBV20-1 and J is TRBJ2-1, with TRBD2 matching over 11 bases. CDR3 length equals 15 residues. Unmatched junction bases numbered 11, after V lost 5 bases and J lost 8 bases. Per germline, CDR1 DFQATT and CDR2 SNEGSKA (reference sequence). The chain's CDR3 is CSARSTSGSQDEQFF. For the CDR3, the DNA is TGCAGTGCTCGATCTACTAGCGGGAGCCAGGATGAGCAGTTCTTC.

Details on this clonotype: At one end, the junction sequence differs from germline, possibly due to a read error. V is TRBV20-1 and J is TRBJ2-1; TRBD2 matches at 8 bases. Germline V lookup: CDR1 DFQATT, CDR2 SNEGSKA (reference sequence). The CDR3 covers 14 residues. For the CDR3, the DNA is TGCAGTGCTAGCCCAGCGGGAGCGGACAATAAGCAGTCCTTC. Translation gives CSASPAGADNKQSF.

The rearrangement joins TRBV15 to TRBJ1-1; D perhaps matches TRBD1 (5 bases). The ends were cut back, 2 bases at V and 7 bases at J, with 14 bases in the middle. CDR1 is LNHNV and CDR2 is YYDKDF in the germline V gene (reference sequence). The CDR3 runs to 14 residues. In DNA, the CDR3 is TGTGCCACCAGCAGACCAATAGTGGGGGTTGAAGCTTTCTTT. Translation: CATSRPIVGVEAFF.

The CDR3 sequence is CSARDFQLAGSYNEQFF. The CDR3 region has the DNA TGCAGTGCTAGAGATTTCCAACTAGCGGGGTCCTACAATGAGCAGTTCTTC. This chain links TRBV20-1 with TRBJ2-1, with 10 bases matching TRBD2. Germline V CDR1 and CDR2: DFQATT, SNEGSKA (reference sequence). The CDR3 consists of 17 residues. V lost 0 bases and J lost 1; bases outside the gene matches: 6.

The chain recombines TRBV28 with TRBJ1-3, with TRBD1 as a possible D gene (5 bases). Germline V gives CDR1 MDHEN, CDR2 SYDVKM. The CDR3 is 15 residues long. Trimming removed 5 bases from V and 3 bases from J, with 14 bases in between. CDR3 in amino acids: CASSPWDAIGNTIYF. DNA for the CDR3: TGTGCCAGCAGTCCATGGGACGCTATTGGAAACACCATATATTTT.